The 24 T cell receptor beta chains below were found in one sample sequenced in a study of blood T cell repertoires in COVID-19. Assay: immunoSEQ multiplex PCR; the TCRdb copy retains only in-frame clones and omits some. Seen here are some 200,000 clones, about 85% observed once, and the top ten hold approximately 0.97%. The sample was peripheral blood. These receptors were taken from a man aged 55 to 69 with COVID-19, enrolled during active disease.

This rearrangement joins TRBV29-1 to TRBJ2-5, with D possibly TRBD1 on 5 matching bases. Deletions cut 5 bases from V and 5 bases from J, with 9 bases between. The CDR3 covers 11 residues. Germline V CDR1 and CDR2: SQVTM, ANQGSEA. CDR3 region: CSVRGAETQYF. The CDR3 coding sequence is TGCAGCGTTAGGGGCGCCGAGACCCAGTACTTC.

The rearrangement joins TRBV12-3 or TRBV12-4 to TRBJ1-2; tentatively, D is TRBD1 (5 bases). V dropped 7 bases and J dropped 7 bases, with 16 bases sitting between them. The CDR3 consists of 13 residues. The CDR3 DNA sequence: TGTGCCAGCACCGGAGGGGAGGGTGCTGGCTACACCTTC. Translation gives CASTGGEGAGYTF.

V is TRBV21-1 and J is TRBJ2-1; the table gives TRBD2 as D, unverified against the DNA. TRBV21-1 is recorded as a pseudogene. This CDR3 comprises 20 residues. The CDR3 loop reads CASSRGSGTPPVLETNEQFF. Written as DNA, the CDR3 is TGTGCCAGCAGCAGAGGATCCGGGACTCCACCCGTTCTGGAGACCAATGAGCAGTTCTTC.

The V and J genes are TRBV7-9 and TRBJ1-6; 7 bases align to TRBD1. Trimming cost V 4 bases and J 12 bases; bases outside gene matches: 6. The CDR3 has 13 residues. Germline CDR1 and CDR2: SEHNR and FQNEAQ (reference sequence). CDR3 amino acids: CASSSDRLGPLHF. In DNA form, the CDR3 reads TGTGCCAGCAGCTCGGACAGGCTCGGACCCCTCCACTTT.

This CDR3 reads CASSETGAGGAFF. The CDR3 nucleotides read TGTGCCAGCAGTGAAACAGGGGCTGGGGGAGCTTTCTTT. The chain carries TRBV25-1 and TRBJ1-1; TRBD1 matches at 7 bases. V dropped 2 bases and J dropped 10; count of bases not matched to a gene: 7. Germline assignment: CDR1 MGHDK and CDR2 SYGVNS. This CDR3 spans 13 amino acids.

The rearrangement uses TRBV14 and TRBJ2-1, with 14 bases identical to TRBD2. In germline, CDR1 is SGHDN, CDR2 FVKESK. V was pared by 1 base and J by 4 bases, with 9 bases of the junction left unmatched. This CDR3 contains 19 residues. CDR3 sequence reads: CASSQGMGTSGSVYNEQFF. In DNA form, the CDR3 reads TGTGCCAGCAGCCAAGGTATGGGGACTAGCGGGAGTGTTTACAATGAGCAGTTCTTC.

The V call is TRBV5-1, the J call TRBJ2-7; D possibly corresponds to TRBD2 (6 bases). Per the germline V gene, CDR1 is SGHRS and CDR2 is YFSETQ. The CDR3 sequence is 15 residues long. The ends were cut back, 4 bases at V and 5 bases at J, with 19 bases in the middle. CDR3 amino acids: CASSPLAGSINEQYF. The CDR3 coding sequence is TGCGCCAGCAGCCCCCTGGCCGGGAGTATCAACGAGCAGTACTTC.

The chain recombines TRBV6-5 with TRBJ1-4; weak D call: TRBD1 (5 bases). The germline V gene has CDR1 MNHEY and CDR2 SVGAGI. The CDR3 loop spans 14 amino acids. V lost 8 bases, J lost 5 bases, and 15 bases lay in between. The CDR3, as DNA: TGTGCCAGCCGGGCGGGGGGAAGCAATGAAAAACTGTTTTTT. Its protein is CASRAGGSNEKLFF.

The V and J genes are TRBV4-3 and TRBJ2-1; D is unclear. V lost 0 bases, J lost 6 bases, and 15 bases lay in between. In germline, CDR1 is LGHNA, CDR2 YSLEER. There are 16 residues in the CDR3. The DNA for the CDR3 is TGCGCCAGCAGCCAAGACGGTCTTAAGCCCCTCAATGAGCAGTTCTTC. Amino acid sequence: CASSQDGLKPLNEQFF.

A remark on this clone: The sample carries other DNA sequences with the same CDR3. The chain links TRBV4-2 to TRBJ1-4; TRBD1 agrees at 9 bases. The V gene's germline CDR1 is LGHNA and CDR2 YNFKEQ. V was pared by 4 bases and J by 5 bases, with 5 bases of the junction left unmatched. The length of the CDR3 is 15 residues. CDR3 sequence (DNA): TGTGCCAGCAGCCCAGGGGGACAGGGAAATGAAAAACTGTTTTTT. It codes for CASSPGGQGNEKLFF.

The chain joins TRBV30 to TRBJ1-5; TRBD1 matches 8 bases. V lost 5 bases and J lost 4; bases outside the gene matches: 13. The CDR3 is 16 amino acids. Germline V gives CDR1 GTSNPN, CDR2 SVGIG (reference sequence). The CDR3 nucleotides are TGTGCCTGGGTCCCGCAGGGGGCGCATAGGAATCAGCCCCAGCATTTT. This gives the protein CAWVPQGAHRNQPQHF.

The rearrangement uses TRBV2 and TRBJ1-6; D gene unclear. This CDR3 has 15 amino acids. V lost 4 bases to trimming and J lost 10 bases, with 17 bases between them. Germline V CDR1 and CDR2: SNHLY, FYNNEI. Here the CDR3 DNA reads TGTGCCAGCAGTGGCGGACGGGAAAGTACGTCACCCCTCCACTTT. As protein: CASSGGRESTSPLHF.

A single count supports this clone. The CDR3 DNA reads TGTGCCAGCAGTGAGCAGACAGTTGGCAATCAGCCCCAGCATTTT. Translating it yields CASSEQTVGNQPQHF. The chain has TRBV2 and TRBJ1-5; a possible D gene is TRBD1 (5 bases). This CDR3 contains 15 residues. The V end lost 3 bases, the J end lost 2 bases, and 11 bases lay between the germline ends. Germline loops: CDR1 SNHLY, CDR2 FYNNEI.

This clone was found once. V is TRBV6-5 and J is TRBJ2-1; no clear D gene. The CDR3 contains 13 residues. Trimming shortened V by 3 bases and J by 4 bases, and 7 bases separated the two germline ends. CDR1 is MNHEY, CDR2 SVGAGI, per germline. This CDR3 is CASSYNRYNEQFF. The CDR3 DNA is TGTGCCAGCAGTTATAACAGATACAATGAGCAGTTCTTC.

This clone was seen only a few times. This chain joins TRBV6-5 and TRBJ1-3; 8 nucleotides match TRBD1. The CDR3 has 15 residues. Trimming cost V 6 bases and J 3 bases; bases outside gene matches: 7. Germline V gene data show CDR1 as MNHEY and CDR2 as SVGAGI. CDR3 sequence (DNA): TGTGCCAGCAGGGGCCCCAGGGGGCTTGGAAACACCATATATTTT. Residues: CASRGPRGLGNTIYF.

The V call is TRBV6-5, the J call TRBJ2-2, with TRBD2 identical over 13 bases. The J segment lost 9 bases and the V segment lost 7 bases, leaving 8 bases of the junction unmatched. This CDR3 region has 15 residues. CDR1 and CDR2 from the germline V gene are MNHEY and SVGAGI. The CDR3, as DNA: TGTGCCAGCACTCCGCTGACTAGCGGGAGGAGGGAGCTGTTTTTT. It specifies CASTPLTSGRRELFF.

On this clone: This sample also contains other DNA sequences that code for the same CDR3. The genes are TRBV29-1 and TRBJ1-1; TRBD1 agrees at 7 bases. Germline-derived CDR1 and CDR2 are SQVTM and ANQGSEA. V lost 5 bases, J lost 0 bases, and 3 bases stayed unmatched. CDR3 size: 13 residues. In DNA form, the CDR3 reads TGCAGCGTTTCCGGGACAGTGAACACTGAAGCTTTCTTT. Amino acid sequence: CSVSGTVNTEAFF.

This clone was detected once. The chain employs TRBV6-7 and TRBJ2-7; 8 bases fit TRBD1. TRBV6-7 is sorted into the ORF group, with uncertain function. The J segment lost 2 bases and the V segment lost 2 bases, leaving 5 bases of the junction unmatched. The CDR3 has 15 residues. The CDR3 sequence is CASSYPSDRAYEQYF. The CDR3 DNA is TGTGCCAGCAGTTACCCCTCGGACAGGGCCTACGAGCAGTACTTC.

The chain links TRBV15 to TRBJ1-2; TRBD1 might be the D (5 bases). CDR1 is LNHNV, CDR2 YYDKDF, per germline (reference sequence). This CDR3 comprises 16 residues. The germline V and J ends were trimmed by 0 bases and 6 bases, with 17 bases remaining between them. CDR3 residues: CATSRDSQGLENGYTF. CDR3 coding DNA: TGTGCCACCAGCAGAGACTCTCAGGGACTAGAGAATGGCTACACCTTC.

V is TRBV6-5 and J is TRBJ2-7; no reliable D call. Per the germline V gene, CDR1 is MNHEY and CDR2 is SVGAGI. Trimming pared 6 bases from V and 0 bases from J, leaving 15 bases between. This CDR3 contains 15 residues. The CDR3 loop reads CASSPPGYRSYEQYF. Here the CDR3 DNA reads TGTGCCAGCAGCCCCCCGGGTTATCGCTCCTACGAGCAGTACTTC.

This chain connects TRBV15 to TRBJ1-5; possible D gene TRBD1, 6 bases. V lost 2 bases, J lost 5 bases, and 10 bases lay in between. Germline values: CDR1 LNHNV, CDR2 YYDKDF (reference sequence). The CDR3 runs to 14 residues. CDR3 nucleotides: TGTGCCACCAGCAGACAGGGGATGGATCAGCCCCAGCATTTT. Translating it yields CATSRQGMDQPQHF.

The chain combines TRBV2 with TRBJ2-5; tentative D call: TRBD1 (6 bases). This CDR3 is 14 amino acids long. Trimming left V 4 bases short and J 2 bases short, with 11 bases between. Germline CDR1 SNHLY, CDR2 FYNNEI. CDR3 protein: CASSAGQLQETQYF. CDR3 bases: TGTGCCAGCAGTGCGGGACAACTTCAAGAGACCCAGTACTTC.

This chain's CDR3 is CASSPRQGQPQHF. The CDR3 bases are TGTGCCAGCAGCCCAAGACAGGGCCAGCCCCAGCATTTT. The V and J genes are TRBV3-1 (or the pseudogene TRBV3-2) and TRBJ1-5, with TRBD1 identical over 7 bases. The CDR3 has 13 residues. Trimming took 4 bases from V and 7 from J; bases not matched to a gene: 4. The germline gives CDR1 LGHDT, CDR2 YNNKEL (reference sequence).

V and J are TRBV5-4 and TRBJ2-7, with D possibly TRBD2 on 6 matching bases. There are 15 residues in the CDR3. The V end was cut by 2 bases, the J end by 7 bases, with 19 bases between. Germline CDR1 is SGHNT and CDR2 is YYREEE (reference sequence). The chain's CDR3 is CASSFSIAARGEQYF. The CDR3 DNA reads TGTGCCAGCAGCTTTTCGATAGCGGCCCGTGGAGAGCAGTACTTC.